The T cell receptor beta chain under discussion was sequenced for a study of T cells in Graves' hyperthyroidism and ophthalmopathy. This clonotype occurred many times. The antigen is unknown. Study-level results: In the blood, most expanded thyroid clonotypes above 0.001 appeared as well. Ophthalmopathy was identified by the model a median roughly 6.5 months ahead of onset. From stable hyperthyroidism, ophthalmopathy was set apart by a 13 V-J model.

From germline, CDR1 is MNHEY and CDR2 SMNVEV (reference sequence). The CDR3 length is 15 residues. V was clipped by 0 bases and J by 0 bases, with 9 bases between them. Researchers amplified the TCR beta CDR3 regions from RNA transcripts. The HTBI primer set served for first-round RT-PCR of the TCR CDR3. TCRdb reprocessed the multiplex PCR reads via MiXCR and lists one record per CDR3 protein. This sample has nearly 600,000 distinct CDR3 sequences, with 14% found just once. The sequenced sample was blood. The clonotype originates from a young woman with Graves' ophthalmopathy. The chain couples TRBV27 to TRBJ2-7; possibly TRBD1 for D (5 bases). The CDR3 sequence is CASSLSGASSYEQYF. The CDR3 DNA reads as TGTGCCAGCAGTTTATCAGGGGCTTCCTCCTACGAGCAGTACTTC.